The next 26 T cell receptor beta chains were all read from a single sample in a study of blood T cell repertoires in COVID-19. TCRdb's copy holds only in-frame clones and misses some; the assay was immunoSEQ multiplex PCR. This sample has about 190,000 clones; about nine tenths occur once, and the top ten carry 1.1%. Sequencing was carried out using peripheral blood. Receptor source: a man in his thirties or forties with acute or convalescent COVID-19.

The rearrangement joins TRBV4-1 to TRBJ2-5; TRBD2 matches at 15 bases. V was pared by 0 bases and J by 4 bases, with 6 bases of the junction left unmatched. This CDR3 has 18 residues. CDR1 MGHRA and CDR2 YSYEKL come from the germline V gene. For the CDR3, the DNA is TGCGCCAGCAGCCAAGATTGGACTAGCGGGAGGGGTGGAGAGACCCAGTACTTC. This translates into CASSQDWTSGRGGETQYF.

The chain uses TRBV30 and TRBJ2-3; 7 nucleotides agree with TRBD1. The CDR3 is 13 residues long. J was trimmed by 4 bases and V by 4 bases; bases with no gene match: 5. Germline V gene data show CDR1 as GTSNPN and CDR2 as SVGIG (reference sequence). CDR3 in DNA: TGTGCCTGGACTCAGGGGGTACCAGATACGCAGTATTTT. The encoded protein is CAWTQGVPDTQYF. The complete variable domain, with remaining parts taken from reference TRBV30 and TRBJ2-3, reads SQTIHQWPATLVQPVGSPLSLECTVEGTSNPNLYWYRQAAGRGLQLLFYSVGIGQISSEVPQNLSASRPQDRQFILSSKKLLLSDSGFYLCAWTQGVPDTQYFGPGTRLTVL.

The chain has TRBV30 and TRBJ1-3; no clear D gene. The V end lost 5 bases, the J end lost 3 bases, and 17 bases lay between the germline ends. CDR1 is GTSNPN and CDR2 is SVGIG in the germline V gene (reference sequence). The CDR3 is 15 residues long. DNA for the CDR3: TGTGCCTGGTCGGGAGACCCGGAGTATGGAAACACCATATATTTT. Its protein product is CAWSGDPEYGNTIYF.

This chain joins TRBV30 and TRBJ1-5; D gene unclear. In germline, CDR1 is GTSNPN, CDR2 SVGIG (reference sequence). The CDR3 is 11 residues long. V shed 3 bases and J shed 9 bases, with 9 bases lying between them. Written as DNA, the CDR3 is TGTGCCTGGAGCACCGGAGGGCCCCAGCATTTT. Protein: CAWSTGGPQHF.

The chain joins TRBV5-6 to TRBJ2-1, with 9 bases identical to TRBD2. The germline CDR1 and CDR2 sequences are SGHDT and YYEEEE. CDR3 size: 16 residues. V lost 1 base and J lost 6; bases outside the gene matches: 8. The CDR3 region is CASSLFLGTSINEQFF. The CDR3 bases are TGTGCCAGCAGCTTGTTTTTGGGGACTAGCATCAATGAGCAGTTCTTC.

This chain's CDR3 is CASSLVPGGLTNEKLFF. CDR3 DNA sequence: TGCGCCAGCAGCTTGGTGCCAGGGGGCTTAACTAATGAAAAACTGTTTTTT. V and J are TRBV5-1 and TRBJ1-4, with TRBD1 identical over 8 bases. The germline gives CDR1 SGHRS, CDR2 YFSETQ. The CDR3 length is 17 residues. Trimming at V came to 0 bases and at J to 1 base, leaving 5 bases not matched to a gene.

The J gene is TRBJ1-1, the V gene TRBV2; 9 nucleotides agree with TRBD1. V lost 7 bases to trimming and J lost 4 bases; unmatched junction nucleotides: 10. The CDR3 has 15 residues. Germline V CDR1 and CDR2: SNHLY, FYNNEI. The CDR3 bases are TGTGCCAGCAATTGGGACAGGGACGTGGGCACTGAAGCTTTCTTT. Translation gives CASNWDRDVGTEAFF.

This clone was picked up one time. The chain employs TRBV18 and TRBJ2-7; 11 bases align to TRBD2. Germline-derived CDR1 and CDR2 are KGHSH and LQKENI. The CDR3 loop spans 15 amino acids. V was pared by 2 bases and J by 12 bases, with 12 bases of the junction left unmatched. The CDR3 DNA reads TGTGCCAGCTCACCATCGACTAGCGGGGAGGGAGTCCGGTACTTC. Protein sequence: CASSPSTSGEGVRYF.

The rearrangement joins TRBV18 to TRBJ2-1, with 13 bases identical to TRBD2. V gave up 6 bases and J gave up 7 bases; unmatched junction bases: 6. The CDR3 has 15 residues. Germline CDR1 is KGHSH and CDR2 is LQKENI. CDR3 protein: CASSLRTSGSNEQFF. CDR3 nucleotides: TGTGCCAGCTCCCTCCGGACTAGCGGGAGTAATGAGCAGTTCTTC.

The table lists this clone with a few counts. CDR3: CASSLTESGGNTIYF. CDR3 in DNA: TGTGCCAGCAGCTTAACAGAGTCAGGAGGAAACACCATATATTTT. This chain links TRBV7-9 with TRBJ1-3, with D unresolved. CDR1 is SEHNR and CDR2 is FQNEAQ in the germline V gene (reference sequence). The CDR3 runs 15 residues. Trimming left V 2 bases short and J 4 bases short, with 12 bases between. The full variable domain, in which reference TRBV7-9 and TRBJ1-3 provide the parts outside the CDR3, is DTGVSQNPRHKITKRGQNVTFRCDPISEHNRLYWYRQTLGQGPEFLTYFQNEAQLEKSRLLSDRFSAERPKGSFSTLEIQRTEQGDSAMYLCASSLTESGGNTIYFGEGSWLTVV.

The table lists this clone with a count of one. The V call is TRBV11-2, the J call TRBJ2-3; possible D gene TRBD2, 6 bases. This CDR3 is built from 16 residues. Germline CDR1 SGHAT, CDR2 FQNNGV. The germline V and J ends were trimmed by 1 base and 0 bases, with 11 bases remaining between them. The DNA of the CDR3 is TGTGCCAGCAGCTTAGTTGCGGGATCGAGCACAGATACGCAGTATTTT. This codes for CASSLVAGSSTDTQYF.

This chain links TRBV3-1 (or the pseudogene TRBV3-2) with TRBJ2-7; TRBD2 matches 7 bases. Losses at the gene ends were 6 bases for V and 1 base for J; bases not matched to a gene: 6. Germline CDR1 LGHDT, CDR2 YNNKEL (reference sequence). CDR3 length: 14 amino acids. As DNA, the CDR3 is TGTGCCAGCAGTATCATAGCGGGTTCCTACGAGCAGTACTTC. This gives the protein CASSIIAGSYEQYF.

This sequence joins TRBV5-4 and TRBJ2-1, with D perhaps matching TRBD1 (6 bases). The CDR3 totals 14 residues. V was clipped by 0 bases and J by 5 bases, with 9 bases between them. The germline gives CDR1 SGHNT, CDR2 YYREEE (reference sequence). The CDR3 reads CASSLEGQHNEQFF. The CDR3 bases are TGTGCCAGCAGCTTGGAAGGACAGCACAATGAGCAGTTCTTC.

This clone has just one count. The chain carries TRBV24-1 and TRBJ2-2, with 7 bases lining up with TRBD1. The CDR3 extends over 15 amino acids. Germline V CDR1 and CDR2: KGHDR, SFDVKD. The ends lost 5 bases at V and 5 bases at J; junction bases unmatched: 7. CDR3 nucleotides: TGTGCCACCAGTGTAGGAAAGGGGGCAACCGGGGAGCTGTTTTTT. The encoded protein is CATSVGKGATGELFF.

V is TRBV2 and J is TRBJ2-2; 12 bases are shared with TRBD2. The V gene's germline CDR1 is SNHLY and CDR2 FYNNEI. CDR3 length: 18 residues. Losses at the gene ends were 5 bases for V and 2 bases for J; bases not matched to a gene: 9. The CDR3 is CASSTPTSGSKNTGELFF. The CDR3 region has the DNA TGTGCCAGCAGTACGCCGACTAGCGGGAGTAAAAACACCGGGGAGCTGTTTTTT.

The J gene is TRBJ2-5, the V gene TRBV6-2 or TRBV6-3; 7 bases agree with TRBD2. J lost 4 bases, V lost 4 bases, and 9 bases had no gene match. Looked up from germline, CDR1 is MNHEY and CDR2 is SVGEGT. There are 15 residues in the CDR3. The CDR3 protein is CASSSRGRARETQYF. CDR3 nucleotides: TGTGCCAGCAGTTCTCGGGGGAGGGCCCGAGAGACCCAGTACTTC.

The V gene is TRBV3-1 (or the pseudogene TRBV3-2), the J gene TRBJ2-7; TRBD1 agrees at 10 bases. CDR3 size: 17 residues. Germline trimming cut 6 bases from V and 2 bases from J; bases unmatched to any gene: 13. Germline-derived CDR1 and CDR2 are LGHDT and YNNKEL (reference sequence). CDR3 residues: CASSPTPTGGNPYEQYF. In DNA form, the CDR3 reads TGTGCCAGCAGTCCTACCCCGACAGGGGGCAATCCCTACGAGCAGTACTTC.

This clone was seen once. The same CDR3 also results from other DNA sequences found in this sample. The rearrangement joins TRBV28 to TRBJ2-4; 7 positions agree with TRBD1. The junction had 2 bases not matched to a gene; V was cut back by 3 bases and J by 0 bases. This CDR3 is built from 15 residues. Germline CDR1 and CDR2: MDHEN and SYDVKM. CDR3 DNA: TGTGCCAGCAGTTTTCGACAGGGAGCCAAAAACATTCAGTACTTC. It encodes CASSFRQGAKNIQYF.

There are a few counts of this clone. The V call is TRBV5-1, the J call TRBJ1-2, with a tentative D call TRBD1 (6 bases). The germline gives CDR1 SGHRS, CDR2 YFSETQ. The V and J ends lost 1 base and 2 bases respectively, with 12 bases between them. This CDR3 contains 15 residues. The CDR3 nucleotides are TGCGCCAGCAGCTTGACAGGGTTAAACAACTATGGCTACACCTTC. Its translation is CASSLTGLNNYGYTF.

The genes are TRBV21-1 and TRBJ2-1; TRBD2, the D gene given by the table, was not confirmed from the DNA. TRBV21-1 constitutes a pseudogene. The CDR3 length is 18 residues. The CDR3 DNA reads as TGTGCCAGCAGCAAAAATCCGGGGGGGACAGTGTCCTACAATGAGCAGTTCTTC. Protein product: CASSKNPGGTVSYNEQFF.

The V call is TRBV7-3, the J call TRBJ1-1; D is uncertain. V shed 6 bases and J shed 9 bases, with 14 bases lying between them. This CDR3 contains 12 residues. CDR1 is SGHTA, CDR2 FQGTGA, per germline. CDR3 sequence: CASSILTRKAFF. The DNA for the CDR3 is TGTGCCAGCAGTATATTGACTCGGAAAGCTTTCTTT.

Only one count was recorded for this clone. The CDR3, as DNA: TGTGCCAGCAGCCAAGTACGGGTCCTTAATGAAAAACTGTTTTTT. This encodes CASSQVRVLNEKLFF. The V gene is TRBV4-2, the J gene TRBJ1-4; D unresolved. Germline V gene data show CDR1 as LGHNA and CDR2 as YNFKEQ. The V end was cut by 1 base, the J end by 4 bases, with 10 bases between. The CDR3 runs to 15 residues.

The genes are TRBV4-2 and TRBJ2-5, with 10 bases matching TRBD2. The CDR3 length is 14 residues. After removal of 7 bases from V and 3 bases from J, the junction contained 5 bases not matched to a gene. Germline V lookup: CDR1 LGHNA, CDR2 YNFKEQ. CDR3: CASTVSGGEETQYF. Here the CDR3 DNA reads TGTGCCAGCACCGTCAGCGGGGGGGAAGAGACCCAGTACTTC.

The chain combines TRBV2 with TRBJ1-2, with D unclear. Germline V gene sequence: CDR1 SNHLY, CDR2 FYNNEI. CDR3 length: 13 residues. The V end was cut by 6 bases, the J end by 0 bases, with 8 bases between. This CDR3 is CASRQDSNYGYTF. The CDR3 DNA sequence: TGTGCCAGCAGGCAGGACTCTAACTATGGCTACACCTTC.

This rearrangement joins TRBV28 to TRBJ2-7; D might be TRBD2 (6 bases). Per the germline V gene, CDR1 is MDHEN and CDR2 is SYDVKM. Trimming took 6 bases from V and 2 from J, leaving 14 bases between them. The CDR3 covers 14 residues. CDR3 in amino acids: CASRIGGNTYEQYF. CDR3 sequence (DNA): TGTGCCAGCAGGATTGGGGGGAATACCTACGAGCAGTACTTC.

This clone was seen just once. The genes are TRBV29-1 and TRBJ2-1; tentative D call: TRBD1 (6 bases). CDR3 length: 12 amino acids. Germline loops: CDR1 SQVTM, CDR2 ANQGSEA. The CDR3 here is CTAGDTYNEQFF. The CDR3 DNA follows: TGCACGGCCGGGGACACCTACAATGAGCAGTTCTTC.